Shown below are 22 T cell receptor beta chains from a single sample sequenced in a study of T cells in Graves' hyperthyroidism and ophthalmopathy. Template material for amplifying TCR beta CDR3 regions consisted of RNA transcripts. The TCR CDR3 first-round RT-PCR relied on the HTBI primer set. TCRdb re-derived calls from the multiplex PCR reads in MiXCR, one entry per CDR3 protein. The sample lists around 690,000 distinct CDR3 sequences, roughly 17% occurring once. The sequencing input was blood. The receptor source for this set is a man aged 50 to 59 with Graves' hyperthyroidism.

This clonotype was detected only a few times. The chain is built from TRBV7-8 and TRBJ2-2; possibly TRBD2 for D (6 bases). The CDR3 sequence is 16 residues long. V lost 1 base to trimming and J lost 4 bases, with 13 bases between them. The germline V gene has CDR1 SGHVS and CDR2 FQNEAQ. The CDR3 reads CASSLVAASGTGELFF. CDR3 sequence (DNA): TGTGCCAGCAGCTTAGTAGCGGCCTCGGGCACCGGGGAGCTGTTTTTT.

This sequence joins TRBV7-2 and TRBJ2-6; 7 bases are a match to TRBD1. The CDR3 loop spans 16 amino acids. J was trimmed by 4 bases and V by 5 bases; bases with no gene match: 8. Germline lookup yields CDR1 SGHTA and CDR2 FQGNSA. CDR3 in DNA: TGTGCCAGCAGCCTCATACAGGGGTACGGGGCCAACGTCCTGACTTTC. Its translation: CASSLIQGYGANVLTF.

This clonotype has a handful of counts. This chain joins TRBV20-1 and TRBJ1-4; weak D call: TRBD1 (6 bases). Between the trimmed V and J ends, which lost 0 bases and 2 bases, there was a span of 7 bases. This CDR3 contains 14 residues. Germline loops: CDR1 DFQATT, CDR2 SNEGSKA (reference sequence). The CDR3 DNA is TGCAGTGCTAGAGAGGGGGGCACTAATGAAAAACTGTTTTTT. Its translation is CSAREGGTNEKLFF.

This clonotype was detected many times. The chain links TRBV20-1 to TRBJ2-7; D unresolved. Looked up from germline, CDR1 is DFQATT and CDR2 is SNEGSKA (reference sequence). The V end was cut by 0 bases, the J end by 1 base, with 22 bases between. The CDR3 length is 18 residues. The CDR3 sequence is CSARDWSGTQSRSYEQYF. The CDR3 DNA is TGCAGTGCTAGAGATTGGTCAGGTACCCAAAGCCGATCCTACGAGCAGTACTTC.

This clonotype was found a few times. The chain couples TRBV30 to TRBJ2-1, with TRBD1 as a possible D gene (5 bases). Per germline, CDR1 GTSNPN and CDR2 SVGIG (reference sequence). The length of the CDR3 is 16 residues. Trimming shortened V by 2 bases and J by 7 bases, and 21 bases separated the two germline ends. The CDR3 DNA reads as TGTGCCTGGAGTCCAAGGCCCTCCAGGGTCGGGAATGAGCAGTTCTTC. Its protein is CAWSPRPSRVGNEQFF.

This clonotype was detected only a few times. This sequence may be a read error, since a much larger clone differs from it by one base. V and J are TRBV11-2 and TRBJ2-2; 10 bases match TRBD2. The CDR3 loop spans 16 amino acids. CDR1 is SGHAT and CDR2 is FQNNGV in the germline V gene. V trimming: 2 bases; J trimming: 0 bases; junction bases outside the gene matches: 0. The CDR3 sequence is CASSLLAGANTGELFF. CDR3 bases: TGTGCCAGCAGCTTACTAGCGGGAGCGAACACCGGGGAGCTGTTTTTT.

This clonotype was seen only a few times. In DNA form, the CDR3 reads TGTGCCAGCAGTGACGGTCGACTTAGGGGGAATGAAAAACTGTTTTTT. As protein: CASSDGRLRGNEKLFF. This rearrangement joins TRBV6-2 or TRBV6-3 to TRBJ1-4, with D possibly matching TRBD1 (6 bases). The CDR3 is 16 residues long. Trimming cost V 5 bases and J 5 bases, with 18 bases left between them. The germline V gene encodes CDR1 MNHEY and CDR2 SVGEGT.

V is TRBV6-1 and J is TRBJ2-1; tentatively, D is TRBD2 (5 bases). With 0 bases removed from V and 4 bases from J, the gap between germline ends came to 10 bases. This CDR3 region has 15 residues. The V gene's germline CDR1 is MNHNS and CDR2 SASEGT. CDR3: CASSEARVRYNEQFF. The CDR3 DNA is TGTGCCAGCAGTGAAGCGAGGGTCAGATACAATGAGCAGTTCTTC.

This clonotype was found many times. The chain joins TRBV2 to TRBJ2-1; 7 bases are a match to TRBD2. V lost 4 bases, J lost 3 bases, and 12 bases stayed unmatched. The germline V gene encodes CDR1 SNHLY and CDR2 FYNNEI. The CDR3 contains 17 residues. CDR3 sequence: CASSGVSRGRSYNEQFF. As DNA, the CDR3 is TGTGCCAGCAGTGGGGTTTCTCGCGGGAGAAGCTACAATGAGCAGTTCTTC.

At least ten counts were recorded for this clonotype. The CDR3 DNA sequence: TGTGCCAGCAGCTTAGATCGGATGGCCGTCTATGGCTACACCTTC. The encoded protein is CASSLDRMAVYGYTF. The chain carries TRBV11-2 and TRBJ1-2; D uncertain. The CDR3 has 15 residues. Per germline, CDR1 SGHAT and CDR2 FQNNGV. Trimming cost V 0 bases and J 4 bases, with 12 bases left between them.

This clonotype was seen repeatedly, ten times or more. The genes are TRBV12-3 or TRBV12-4 and TRBJ2-3; D possibly corresponds to TRBD1 (5 bases). This CDR3 contains 14 residues. Trimming left V 7 bases short and J 4 bases short, with 15 bases between. The CDR3 spells CASTVGREADTQYF. The DNA of the CDR3 is TGTGCCAGCACCGTGGGCAGGGAAGCAGATACGCAGTATTTT.

This clonotype was seen more than once but under ten times. CDR3 coding DNA: TGTGCCAGCAGCCAGACTAGCGGGATTACAGATACGCAGTATTTT. Amino acid sequence: CASSQTSGITDTQYF. The chain has TRBV7-3 and TRBJ2-3; 11 nucleotides match TRBD2. Unmatched junction bases numbered 4, after V lost 5 bases and J lost 3 bases. Germline CDR1 SGHTA, CDR2 FQGTGA. The CDR3 spans 15 residues.

This clonotype was observed a handful of times. V usage is TRBV18 and J usage is TRBJ1-3, with D uncertain. Germline-derived CDR1 and CDR2 are KGHSH and LQKENI. V was clipped by 0 bases and J by 3 bases, with 9 bases between them. This CDR3 region has 15 residues. In DNA form, the CDR3 reads TGTGCCAGCTCACCACCGAGCCAAGTTGGAAACACCATATATTTT. Its translation is CASSPPSQVGNTIYF.

In this sample, this clonotype turned up a few times. The V and J genes are TRBV24-1 and TRBJ2-7; 14 bases are shared with TRBD2. Germline V gives CDR1 KGHDR, CDR2 SFDVKD. The CDR3 length is 17 residues. V shed 3 bases, J shed 0 bases, and the junction held 3 bases outside the gene matches. In DNA, the CDR3 is TGTGCCACCAGTGATCGGACTAGCGGGAGGACCTCCTACGAGCAGTACTTC. Translated: CATSDRTSGRTSYEQYF.

The chain is built from TRBV28 and TRBJ2-7; TRBD1 matches 9 bases. In germline, CDR1 is MDHEN, CDR2 SYDVKM. Trimming removed 5 bases from V and 2 bases from J; junction bases left unmatched: 4. The CDR3 runs 14 residues. This CDR3 reads CASSGGQGTYEQYF. Here the CDR3 DNA reads TGTGCCAGCAGTGGGGGACAGGGTACCTACGAGCAGTACTTC. The full variable domain, with the rest looked up from reference TRBV28 and TRBJ2-7, is DVKVTQSSRYLVKRTGEKVFLECVQDMDHENMFWYRQDPGLGLRLIYFSYDVKMKEKGDIPEGYSVSREKKERFSLILESASTNQTSMYLCASSGGQGTYEQYFGPGTRLTVT.

Only a few counts were recorded for this clonotype. The chain joins TRBV20-1 to TRBJ2-7; TRBD1 matches 7 bases. The CDR3 spans 13 residues. V was pared by 5 bases and J by 0 bases, with 4 bases of the junction left unmatched. In germline, CDR1 is DFQATT, CDR2 SNEGSKA (reference sequence). CDR3 region: CSAFTGASYEQYF. Here the CDR3 DNA reads TGCAGTGCTTTTACAGGGGCCTCCTACGAGCAGTACTTC.

To note about this clonotype: Being one base from a much bigger clone, this may be a read error. The chain combines TRBV28 with TRBJ2-1, with D possibly being TRBD2 (5 bases). Germline V gene sequence: CDR1 MDHEN, CDR2 SYDVKM. The V and J ends lost 3 bases and 5 bases respectively, with 11 bases between them. This CDR3 comprises 14 residues. This CDR3 is CASSFLGVHNEQFF. As DNA, the CDR3 is TGTGCCAGCAGTTTCCTCGGGGTTCACAATGAGCAGTTCTTC. The entire variable domain, with the rest obtained from reference TRBV28 and TRBJ2-1, is as follows: DVKVTQSSRYLVKRTGEKVFLECVQDMDHENMFWYRQDPGLGLRLIYFSYDVKMKEKGDIPEGYSVSREKKERFSLILESASTNQTSMYLCASSFLGVHNEQFFGPGTRLTVL.

At least ten counts were recorded for this clonotype. The chain carries TRBV5-1 and TRBJ2-7, with TRBD1 identical over 7 bases. V was clipped by 4 bases and J by 2 bases; unmatched bases: 6. The CDR3 loop spans 14 amino acids. Germline values: CDR1 SGHRS, CDR2 YFSETQ. CDR3 region: CASSRDSPTYEQYF. CDR3 DNA: TGCGCCAGCAGCAGGGACAGCCCGACCTACGAGCAGTACTTC.

A remark on this clonotype: This may come from a read error, since a much larger clone is one base off. J is TRBJ1-1 and V is TRBV2; D uncertain. Germline V CDR1 and CDR2: SNHLY, FYNNEI. This CDR3 region has 14 residues. The CDR3 here is CAGSGESRNTEAFF. The CDR3 nucleotides read TGTGCCGGCAGTGGGGAATCGCGGAACACTGAAGCTTTCTTT. The full variable domain, with the rest looked up from reference TRBV2 and TRBJ1-1, is EPEVTQTPSHQVTQMGQEVILRCVPISNHLYFYWYRQILGQKVEFLVSFYNNEISEKSEIFDDQFSVERPDGSNFTLKIRSTKLEDSAMYFCAGSGESRNTEAFFGQGTRLTVV.

The CDR3 DNA reads TGTGCCAGCGGCTCAGGGGATGTCTATAATTCACCCCTCCACTTT. The encoded protein is CASGSGDVYNSPLHF. J is TRBJ1-6 and V is TRBV2, with a tentative D call TRBD1 (6 bases). Germline assignment: CDR1 SNHLY and CDR2 FYNNEI. This CDR3 has 15 residues. V dropped 8 bases and J dropped 3 bases, with 14 bases sitting between them.

Many counts were recorded for this clonotype. The chain links TRBV28 to TRBJ2-3; unclear D gene. The CDR3 covers 14 residues. Trimming took off 4 bases at V and 2 bases at J, with 10 bases between the two ends. Germline loops: CDR1 MDHEN, CDR2 SYDVKM. The CDR3 region has the DNA TGTGCCAGCAGTTCGGGCGGACCCACAGATACGCAGTATTTT. It yields the protein CASSSGGPTDTQYF.

This clonotype was seen at least ten times. The chain combines TRBV7-8 with TRBJ1-6; 8 bases match TRBD1. CDR1 and CDR2 (germline): SGHVS, FQNEAQ. This CDR3 has 14 residues. The J segment lost 8 bases and the V segment lost 3 bases, leaving 3 bases of the junction unmatched. For the CDR3, the DNA is TGTGCCAGCAGCTTCAGGACAGGGTATTCACCCCTCCACTTT. This encodes CASSFRTGYSPLHF.